The 3 T cell receptor beta chains presented below share a single source sample, sequenced in a study of blood T cells in healthy people across ages. For the second PCR, which ran for 7 to 11 cycles, a sample-barcoded 5' primer and a J-beta primer mix were used. Each CDR3 protein is one row after TCRdb ran MiXCR on the 5' RACE reads. The data hold approximately 1.5 million distinct CDR3 sequences, with about 31% observed a single time. The sample was blood. The receptors originated from a woman in her twenties or thirties in good health.

The table lists this clonotype with a few counts. J is TRBJ2-1 and V is TRBV7-8, with 10 bases aligning to TRBD2. Germline V gene lookup returns CDR1 SGHVS and CDR2 FQNEAQ. V shed 5 bases, J shed 9 bases, and the junction held 10 bases outside the gene matches. The CDR3 runs 15 residues. The CDR3 DNA sequence: TGTGCCAGCAGCCGAAACGAGCGGGAGGGGGGTGAGCAGTTCTTC. Protein: CASSRNEREGGEQFF.

The chain couples TRBV7-8 to TRBJ1-5, with a tentative D call TRBD1 (5 bases). Trimming left V 5 bases short and J 1 base short, with 21 bases between. The CDR3 consists of 18 residues. CDR1 and CDR2 from the germline V gene are SGHVS and FQNEAQ. This CDR3 is CASSPRLRDPASNQPQHF. The DNA for the CDR3 is TGTGCCAGCAGCCCCCGACTAAGGGACCCAGCAAGCAATCAGCCCCAGCATTTT. The entire variable domain, with the rest obtained from reference TRBV7-8 and TRBJ1-5, is as follows: GAGVSQSPRYKVAKRGQDVALRCDPISGHVSLFWYQQALGQGPEFLTYFQNEAQLDKSGLPSDRFFAERPEGSVSTLKIQRTQQEDSAVYLCASSPRLRDPASNQPQHFGDGTRLSIL.

The chain combines TRBV14 with TRBJ2-7, with 8 nucleotides matching TRBD2. Germline assignment: CDR1 SGHDN and CDR2 FVKESK. The ends lost 1 base at V and 3 bases at J; junction bases unmatched: 5. The CDR3 is made up of 15 amino acids. The CDR3 loop is CASSQVAGGYYEQYF. CDR3 sequence (DNA): TGTGCCAGCAGCCAAGTGGCGGGGGGTTACTACGAGCAGTACTTC.